Ten or more counts support the clone carrying this TCR beta chain. Its antigen is currently unknown. Other DNA variants within this sample encode the same CDR3. This specimen comes from a study of T cell responses to AZD1222 COVID-19 vaccine. Regarding the study as a whole: Reports indicate that nearly half of spike-specific TCRs are directed at unmutated variant regions. Spike-specific TCR depth and breadth grew after two AZD1222 doses.

TCRdb's table, derived via immunoSEQ multiplex PCR, lists solely in-frame clones and lacks some. The sample carries fewer than 75,000 clones, 75% to 95% recorded once. Losses at the gene ends were 3 bases for V and 10 bases for J; bases not matched to a gene: 7. This CDR3 comprises 13 residues. Germline V gene lookup returns CDR1 KGHSH and CDR2 LQKENI. The receptor's source is an adult who received the MenACWY meningococcal vaccine as a control. Source: peripheral blood, taken 28 days after the second dose of the MenACWY control vaccine. This chain links TRBV18 with TRBJ1-1; TRBD1 matches 8 bases. The CDR3 sequence: CASSPPGGRVAFF. CDR3 DNA: TGTGCCAGCTCACCCCCAGGGGGCAGGGTAGCTTTCTTT. Full variable domain (missing parts from reference TRBV18 and TRBJ1-1): NAGVMQNPRHLVRRRGQEARLRCSPMKGHSHVYWYRQLPEEGLKFMVYLQKENIIDESGMPKERFSAEFPKEGPSILRIQQVVRGDSAAYFCASSPPGGRVAFFGQGTRLTVV.